These 32 T cell receptor beta chains originate from one sample sequenced in a study of blood T cell repertoires in COVID-19. Repertoires were generated with immunoSEQ multiplex PCR, while TCRdb's copy carries only in-frame clones and drops some. The sample lists approximately 210,000 clones, about 90% occurring once. The sequenced sample consisted of peripheral blood. Every receptor here comes from a young man with active or convalescent COVID-19.

The chain uses TRBV4-1 and TRBJ2-1; 11 bases line up with TRBD2. Trimming removed 3 bases from V and 8 bases from J; junction bases left unmatched: 9. This CDR3 comprises 16 residues. Germline V gene sequence: CDR1 MGHRA, CDR2 YSYEKL. CDR3 amino acids: CASSQAGTSGLDEQFF. The DNA for the CDR3 is TGCGCCAGCAGCCAGGCCGGGACTAGCGGCCTGGATGAGCAGTTCTTC.

The chain links TRBV2 to TRBJ1-4, with a tentative D call TRBD1 (5 bases). V dropped 2 bases and J dropped 7 bases, with 11 bases sitting between them. The germline gives CDR1 SNHLY, CDR2 FYNNEI. The CDR3 has 14 residues. The CDR3 sequence: CASSEQGMGEKLFF. For the CDR3, the DNA is TGTGCCAGCAGTGAACAGGGTATGGGTGAAAAACTGTTTTTT.

The chain combines TRBV11-2 with TRBJ2-7, with a tentative D call TRBD1 (5 bases). Trimming removed 5 bases from V and 7 bases from J, with 15 bases in between. This CDR3 is built from 13 residues. Germline CDR1 reads SGHAT; CDR2 reads FQNNGV. In nucleotides, the CDR3 is TGTGCCAGCAGCCCCCTGGGGCCTGGGGAGCAGTACTTC. Amino acid sequence: CASSPLGPGEQYF. Complete variable domain (other parts from reference TRBV11-2 and TRBJ2-7): EAGVAQSPRYKIIEKRQSVAFWCNPISGHATLYWYQQILGQGPKLLIQFQNNGVVDDSQLPKDRFSAERLKGVDSTLKIQPAKLEDSAVYLCASSPLGPGEQYFGPGTRLTVT.

The rearrangement joins TRBV5-8 to TRBJ2-5; 9 bases map to TRBD1. V shed 2 bases and J 5 bases; nucleotides not matched to a gene: 7. The CDR3 sequence is 15 residues long. Looked up from germline, CDR1 is SGHTS and CDR2 is YDEGEE. In nucleotides, the CDR3 is TGTGCCAGCAGCTTACGACAGGGGGGCCGGGAGACCCAGTACTTC. Protein product: CASSLRQGGRETQYF. Drawing the rest from reference TRBV5-8 and TRBJ2-5, the complete variable domain is EAGVTQSPTHLIKTRGQQATLRCSPISGHTSVYWYQQALGLGLQFLLWYDEGEERNRGNFPPRFSGRQFPNYSSELNVNALELEDSALYLCASSLRQGGRETQYFGPGTRLLVL.

J is TRBJ1-5 and V is TRBV29-1, with no clear D. The CDR3 extends over 14 amino acids. The germline V and J ends were trimmed by 4 bases and 6 bases, with 16 bases remaining between them. The germline V gene encodes CDR1 SQVTM and CDR2 ANQGSEA. The CDR3 loop is CSVAPNGVGQPQHF. CDR3 bases: TGCAGCGTTGCCCCAAACGGGGTGGGTCAGCCCCAGCATTTT.

V usage is TRBV5-6 and J usage is TRBJ2-6, with unresolved D. Trimming cost V 0 bases and J 2 bases, with 6 bases left between them. The CDR3 totals 15 residues. Looked up from germline, CDR1 is SGHDT and CDR2 is YYEEEE. CDR3 nucleotides: TGTGCCAGCAGCTTGGTGGCTGCTGGGGCCAACGTCCTGACTTTC. Amino acids: CASSLVAAGANVLTF.

Here the CDR3 reads CASSHPGLTYNEQFF. The CDR3 coding sequence is TGTGCCAGTAGCCATCCGGGACTTACCTACAATGAGCAGTTCTTC. This chain joins TRBV19 and TRBJ2-1, with D tentatively TRBD2 (6 bases). V was cut by 6 bases and J by 2 bases, with 14 bases left in between. The CDR3 is made up of 15 amino acids. Germline loops: CDR1 LNHDA, CDR2 SQIVND (reference sequence).

The chain is built from TRBV28 and TRBJ2-2; D perhaps matches TRBD1 (6 bases). Trimming shortened V by 0 bases and J by 7 bases, and 12 bases separated the two germline ends. Germline V gene lookup returns CDR1 MDHEN and CDR2 SYDVKM. The CDR3 spans 15 residues. The CDR3 DNA follows: TGTGCCAGCAGTTTATGGGGGGCGCGAGACGGGGAGCTGTTTTTT. It encodes CASSLWGARDGELFF.

The chain joins TRBV30 to TRBJ1-4; a weak D match, TRBD1 (6 bases). The CDR3 is 16 amino acids. V was clipped by 0 bases and J by 5 bases, with 16 bases between them. From germline, CDR1 is GTSNPN and CDR2 SVGIG (reference sequence). CDR3 bases: TGTGCCTGGAGTGTATGGGGGGGGGCAGGAAATGAAAAACTGTTTTTT. Its translation is CAWSVWGGAGNEKLFF. Full variable domain (missing parts from reference TRBV30 and TRBJ1-4): SQTIHQWPATLVQPVGSPLSLECTVEGTSNPNLYWYRQAAGRGLQLLFYSVGIGQISSEVPQNLSASRPQDRQFILSSKKLLLSDSGFYLCAWSVWGGAGNEKLFFGSGTQLSVL.

The chain joins TRBV28 to TRBJ2-1; D is ambiguous. The germline V gene encodes CDR1 MDHEN and CDR2 SYDVKM. With 6 bases removed from V and 0 bases from J, the gap between germline ends came to 12 bases. The CDR3 is 15 residues long. Written as DNA, the CDR3 is TGTGCCAGCAGCCCTCCGGTTAGCTCCTACAATGAGCAGTTCTTC. It codes for CASSPPVSSYNEQFF.

This chain joins TRBV7-6 and TRBJ2-2; 8 bases agree with TRBD1. The germline V gene encodes CDR1 SGHVS and CDR2 FNYEAQ. The V and J ends lost 5 bases and 0 bases, in that order; junction bases with no gene match: 8. CDR3 size: 17 residues. The CDR3 sequence: CASSLGQGRTNTGELFF. The CDR3 DNA reads as TGTGCCAGCAGCCTAGGACAGGGCCGAACGAACACCGGGGAGCTGTTTTTT.

V usage is TRBV30 and J usage is TRBJ1-2, with no clear D. The germline gives CDR1 GTSNPN, CDR2 SVGIG (reference sequence). The CDR3 runs 13 residues. Deletions cut 0 bases from V and 10 bases from J, with 15 bases between. CDR3 loop: CAWSVDDGNYYTF. In nucleotides, the CDR3 is TGTGCCTGGAGTGTAGACGACGGCAACTACTACACCTTC. Full variable domain (outside the CDR3, taken from reference TRBV30 and TRBJ1-2): SQTIHQWPATLVQPVGSPLSLECTVEGTSNPNLYWYRQAAGRGLQLLFYSVGIGQISSEVPQNLSASRPQDRQFILSSKKLLLSDSGFYLCAWSVDDGNYYTFGSGTRLTVV.

This chain links TRBV5-6 with TRBJ2-1; tentatively, D is TRBD2 (5 bases). The length of the CDR3 is 15 residues. Germline CDR1 is SGHDT and CDR2 is YYEEEE. With 4 bases removed from V and 0 bases from J, the gap between germline ends came to 11 bases. The CDR3 sequence: CASSLLGSSYNEQFF. In DNA form, the CDR3 reads TGTGCCAGCAGCCTCCTAGGGAGCTCCTACAATGAGCAGTTCTTC.

V usage is TRBV7-9 and J usage is TRBJ1-2, with 8 bases matching TRBD1. After removal of 2 bases from V and 3 bases from J, the junction contained 5 bases not matched to a gene. Germline loops: CDR1 SEHNR, CDR2 FQNEAQ (reference sequence). The CDR3 covers 15 residues. The chain's CDR3 is CASSLIPGGDYGYTF. The DNA for the CDR3 is TGTGCCAGCAGCTTAATCCCAGGGGGCGACTATGGCTACACCTTC. Combining the CDR3 with reference TRBV7-9 and TRBJ1-2 gives the whole variable domain DTGVSQNPRHKITKRGQNVTFRCDPISEHNRLYWYRQTLGQGPEFLTYFQNEAQLEKSRLLSDRFSAERPKGSFSTLEIQRTEQGDSAMYLCASSLIPGGDYGYTFGSGTRLTVV.

This clone has just one count. The chain links TRBV9 to TRBJ1-5; no clear D gene. The CDR3 consists of 14 residues. The V gene's germline CDR1 is SGDLS and CDR2 YYNGEE. V lost 4 bases and J lost 0, with 8 bases in between. DNA of the CDR3: TGTGCCAGCAGCTCGGAGTTTAGCAATCAGCCCCAGCATTTT. Its translation: CASSSEFSNQPQHF.

This chain joins TRBV11-2 and TRBJ2-7, with 11 bases matching TRBD2. Germline V gene sequence: CDR1 SGHAT, CDR2 FQNNGV. The CDR3 contains 14 residues. The V gene end was trimmed by 5 bases and the J gene end by 3 bases; junction bases not matched to a gene: 3. The CDR3 protein is CASSPLAGGYEQYF. CDR3 nucleotides: TGTGCCAGCAGCCCCCTAGCGGGGGGCTACGAGCAGTACTTC.

There are a few counts of this clone. The gene calls are TRBV19 and TRBJ1-2; D is possibly TRBD1 (6 bases). V gave up 7 bases and J gave up 4 bases, with 19 bases separating them. CDR3 length: 15 residues. CDR1 and CDR2 (germline): LNHDA, SQIVND (reference sequence). CDR3 nucleotide sequence: TGTGCCAGTACCCCATCCGGCGGGGGCGGCTATGGCTACACCTTC. Its translation: CASTPSGGGGYGYTF. Supplemented by reference TRBV19 and TRBJ1-2, the full variable domain reads DGGITQSPKYLFRKEGQNVTLSCEQNLNHDAMYWYRQDPGQGLRLIYYSQIVNDFQKGDIAEGYSVSREKKESFPLTVTSAQKNPTAFYLCASTPSGGGGYGYTFGSGTRLTVV.

This chain links TRBV6-5 with TRBJ2-2, with TRBD1 identical over 8 bases. CDR1 and CDR2 from the germline V gene are MNHEY and SVGAGI. The CDR3 extends over 14 amino acids. Unmatched junction bases numbered 8, after V lost 8 bases and J lost 6 bases. This chain's CDR3 is CASRRTGNPGELFF. In DNA, the CDR3 is TGTGCCAGCCGACGGACAGGGAATCCCGGGGAGCTGTTTTTT.

The chain employs TRBV29-1 and TRBJ1-1; 9 bases line up with TRBD1. From germline, CDR1 is SQVTM and CDR2 ANQGSEA. V lost 4 bases and J lost 4; bases outside the gene matches: 7. The CDR3 has 14 amino acids. The CDR3 DNA reads TGCAGCGTTGTACAGGGGGCGCAGGTCACTGAAGCTTTCTTT. It encodes CSVVQGAQVTEAFF.

The J gene is TRBJ2-7, the V gene TRBV28; 14 nucleotides align to TRBD2. Germline V gives CDR1 MDHEN, CDR2 SYDVKM. The CDR3 is 14 residues long. V was clipped by 4 bases and J by 6 bases; unmatched bases: 2. The CDR3 here is CASSSGLAGGEQYF. In DNA form, the CDR3 reads TGTGCCAGCAGTTCTGGACTAGCGGGAGGCGAGCAGTACTTC.

This clone occurred once. J is TRBJ2-3 and V is TRBV5-6, with TRBD2 matching 9 bases. V lost 4 bases to trimming and J lost 9 bases; unmatched junction nucleotides: 15. The germline V gene has CDR1 SGHDT and CDR2 YYEEEE. The CDR3 length is 16 residues. Here the CDR3 reads CASSQSLLAGADTQYF. The CDR3 DNA reads TGTGCCAGCAGCCAGAGCCTCTTAGCGGGAGCGGACACGCAGTATTTT.

This rearrangement joins TRBV27 to TRBJ2-1, with 9 bases lining up with TRBD2. V was pared by 7 bases and J by 4 bases, with 14 bases of the junction left unmatched. From germline, CDR1 is MNHEY and CDR2 SMNVEV (reference sequence). CDR3 length equals 17 residues. This CDR3 reads CASMDAFLAGNYNEQFF. The CDR3 coding sequence is TGTGCCAGCATGGATGCTTTTCTAGCGGGAAATTACAATGAGCAGTTCTTC.

The J gene is TRBJ1-1, the V gene TRBV19; 7 bases fit TRBD1. With V trimmed by 10 bases and J by 4 bases, 15 bases remained unmatched. Germline V CDR1 and CDR2: LNHDA, SQIVND (reference sequence). The CDR3 covers 15 residues. CDR3 sequence reads: CATTPGRQGGTEAFF. The CDR3 bases are TGTGCCACTACCCCAGGTCGGCAGGGGGGCACTGAAGCTTTCTTT.

This sequence joins TRBV7-8 and TRBJ2-3, with 8 bases lining up with TRBD2. Trimming cost V 2 bases and J 6 bases; bases outside gene matches: 10. Germline CDR1 and CDR2: SGHVS and FQNEAQ. The CDR3 has 16 residues. CDR3 coding DNA: TGTGCCAGCAGCTTATCTTCAGCGGGAGTGCGGGATACGCAGTATTTT. Encoded protein: CASSLSSAGVRDTQYF.

This sequence joins TRBV6-2 or TRBV6-3 and TRBJ2-3, with D tentatively TRBD1 (6 bases). CDR1 is MNHEY, CDR2 SVGEGT, per germline. CDR3 length: 15 residues. V lost 2 bases and J lost 1, with 10 bases in between. DNA for the CDR3: TGTGCCAGCAGTTACGGGGCAGGGGGCACAGATACGCAGTATTTT. Translating gives CASSYGAGGTDTQYF.

V is TRBV14 and J is TRBJ1-2; 12 bases map to TRBD1. The CDR3 has 16 residues. The germline CDR1 and CDR2 sequences are SGHDN and FVKESK. The junction had 7 bases not matched to a gene; V was cut back by 0 bases and J by 8 bases. The CDR3 sequence: CASSQDSGQGARGYTF. In nucleotides, the CDR3 is TGTGCCAGCAGCCAAGACTCGGGACAGGGGGCGCGAGGCTACACCTTC.

This chain joins TRBV5-6 and TRBJ2-7; D remains unclear. The V and J ends lost 0 bases and 0 bases respectively, with 7 bases between them. Germline V gene lookup returns CDR1 SGHDT and CDR2 YYEEEE. This CDR3 has 14 residues. This CDR3 reads CASSLVSSSYEQYF. CDR3 coding DNA: TGTGCCAGCAGCTTGGTTTCTAGCTCCTACGAGCAGTACTTC. The variable domain in full, with the rest retrieved from reference TRBV5-6 and TRBJ2-7, is DAGVTQSPTHLIKTRGQQVTLRCSPKSGHDTVSWYQQALGQGPQFIFQYYEEEERQRGNFPDRFSGHQFPNYSSELNVNALLLGDSALYLCASSLVSSSYEQYFGPGTRLTVT.

V gene TRBV19 combines with J gene TRBJ2-7; no clear D. This CDR3 region has 13 residues. Germline CDR1 reads LNHDA; CDR2 reads SQIVND (reference sequence). V dropped 6 bases and J dropped 2 bases, with 11 bases sitting between them. The CDR3 loop reads CASRPTSTYEQYF. CDR3 DNA: TGTGCCAGTAGACCGACATCTACCTACGAGCAGTACTTC.

The DNA for the CDR3 is TGTGCCACCAGCAGAGATAGCGGAGTTGCCGGGGAGCTGTTTTTT. Its protein is CATSRDSGVAGELFF. V gene TRBV15 combines with J gene TRBJ2-2; D is perhaps TRBD2 (6 bases). The CDR3 runs to 15 residues. Germline V gene data show CDR1 as LNHNV and CDR2 as YYDKDF (reference sequence). V lost 0 bases and J 6 bases, leaving 11 bases between the germline ends.

This chain joins TRBV6-5 and TRBJ2-1; D is possibly TRBD1 (6 bases). Germline lookup yields CDR1 MNHEY and CDR2 SVGAGI. The CDR3 extends over 15 amino acids. The V gene lost 4 bases and the J gene lost 3 bases, with 13 bases spanning the gap. CDR3 loop: CASSLRQAVYNEQFF. Written as DNA, the CDR3 is TGTGCCAGCAGTTTACGACAGGCCGTCTACAATGAGCAGTTCTTC.

This clone was detected only a few times. The chain uses TRBV10-3 and TRBJ1-3, with D perhaps TRBD1 (6 bases). The CDR3 is made up of 14 amino acids. V lost 10 bases to trimming and J lost 0 bases, with 13 bases between them. Per germline, CDR1 ENHRY and CDR2 SYGVKD. The CDR3 loop reads CATALGGSGNTIYF. The CDR3 DNA is TGTGCCACCGCTCTAGGGGGCTCTGGAAACACCATATATTTT.

The J gene is TRBJ1-1, the V gene TRBV28; no reliable D call. Germline lookup yields CDR1 MDHEN and CDR2 SYDVKM. This CDR3 contains 16 residues. Deletions cut 4 bases from V and 4 bases from J, with 19 bases between. The CDR3 DNA sequence: TGTGCCAGCAGTTCCGTGGTACGGGCCCGGGGCACTGAAGCTTTCTTT. Translation gives CASSSVVRARGTEAFF.